Listed here are 18 T cell receptor beta chains from one sample, sequenced in a study of T cells in Graves' hyperthyroidism and ophthalmopathy. The investigators amplified TCR beta CDR3 regions from RNA transcripts. The HTBI set primed first-round TCR CDR3 RT-PCR. In TCRdb, the multiplex PCR reads were re-called with MiXCR into one record per CDR3 protein. The repertoire consists of about 480,000 distinct CDR3 sequences, with roughly 14% occurring once and the leading ten covering 17%. Material for sequencing was blood. The receptors derive from a woman aged 18 to 35 with Graves' hyperthyroidism.

There are a few counts of this clonotype. The rearrangement links TRBV20-1 to TRBJ1-3, with D possibly being TRBD1 (6 bases). The CDR3 contains 14 residues. V lost 2 bases and J 4 bases, leaving 12 bases between the germline ends. CDR1 and CDR2 (germline): DFQATT, SNEGSKA (reference sequence). Here the CDR3 DNA reads TGCAGTGCTAGATCAGGGGATCCGGGAAACACCATATATTTT. Its protein product is CSARSGDPGNTIYF.

This clonotype appeared many times. The gene calls are TRBV5-1 and TRBJ2-3; TRBD2 matches at 10 bases. With 2 bases clipped from V and 1 base from J, the junction kept 7 bases outside the gene matches. Germline lookup yields CDR1 SGHRS and CDR2 YFSETQ. The length of the CDR3 is 17 residues. The DNA for the CDR3 is TGCGCCAGCAGCTTTAAGTCCGGGACTAGCGGCACAGATACGCAGTATTTT. The encoded protein is CASSFKSGTSGTDTQYF.

The chain is built from TRBV3-1 and TRBJ2-2; 11 nucleotides align to TRBD2. CDR3 length equals 20 residues. The germline CDR1 and CDR2 sequences are LGHDT and YNNKEL (reference sequence). Trimming at V came to 1 base and at J to 4 bases, leaving 14 bases not matched to a gene. CDR3 in DNA: TGTGCCAGCAGCCAAGTAGTCGCGCGGACTAGCGGGCCGGGCACCGGGGAGCTGTTTTTT. This gives the protein CASSQVVARTSGPGTGELFF.

Here the CDR3 DNA reads TGTGCCAGCAGCTCCGGGGGGGATACCGGGGAGCTGTTTTTT. Translation: CASSSGGDTGELFF. The chain links TRBV11-2 to TRBJ2-2, with 8 bases matching TRBD2. V shed 4 bases and J 5 bases; nucleotides not matched to a gene: 3. The CDR3 loop spans 14 amino acids. In germline, CDR1 is SGHAT, CDR2 FQNNGV.

The chain has TRBV12-3 or TRBV12-4 and TRBJ1-1; D possibly corresponds to TRBD1 (5 bases). The ends were cut back, 4 bases at V and 4 bases at J, with 13 bases in the middle. The CDR3 sequence is 14 residues long. The CDR3 bases are TGTGCCAGCAGTTCCTCAGGAGGGACCACTGAAGCTTTCTTT. Protein product: CASSSSGGTTEAFF.

V gene TRBV3-1 combines with J gene TRBJ2-2, with 8 bases identical to TRBD1. J lost 1 base, V lost 0 bases, and 1 base had no gene match. The CDR3 length is 16 residues. Germline-derived CDR1 and CDR2 are LGHDT and YNNKEL (reference sequence). CDR3 sequence: CASSQEGQGNTGELFF. The CDR3 nucleotides are TGTGCCAGCAGCCAAGAAGGACAGGGGAACACCGGGGAGCTGTTTTTT.

The chain is built from TRBV29-1 and TRBJ2-1, with D perhaps assigned TRBD1 or TRBD2 (5 bases each). V dropped 6 bases and J dropped 0 bases, with 12 bases sitting between them. Germline CDR1 reads SQVTM; CDR2 reads ANQGSEA. The CDR3 runs to 14 residues. The CDR3 spells CSVGRGGSYNEQFF. The CDR3 DNA follows: TGCAGCGTCGGCCGGGGCGGCTCCTACAATGAGCAGTTCTTC.

Many counts were recorded for this clonotype. The rearrangement links TRBV28 to TRBJ2-5; D gene ambiguous. This CDR3 comprises 13 residues. Germline CDR1 MDHEN, CDR2 SYDVKM. The germline V and J ends were trimmed by 5 bases and 3 bases, with 10 bases remaining between them. The CDR3 here is CASSEVVEETQYF. The DNA of the CDR3 is TGTGCCAGCAGTGAAGTAGTGGAAGAGACCCAGTACTTC. Supplemented by reference TRBV28 and TRBJ2-5, the full variable domain reads DVKVTQSSRYLVKRTGEKVFLECVQDMDHENMFWYRQDPGLGLRLIYFSYDVKMKEKGDIPEGYSVSREKKERFSLILESASTNQTSMYLCASSEVVEETQYFGPGTRLLVL.

The chain has TRBV7-9 and TRBJ2-2, with 9 positions matching TRBD2. V was pared by 4 bases and J by 6 bases, with 9 bases of the junction left unmatched. This CDR3 is 16 amino acids long. Germline-derived CDR1 and CDR2 are SEHNR and FQNEAQ (reference sequence). CDR3 bases: TGTGCCAGCAGCTCATTAGCGGGAGCAGGGGCCGGGGAGCTGTTTTTT. Amino acid sequence: CASSSLAGAGAGELFF.

The chain employs TRBV9 and TRBJ2-1; D ambiguous. The CDR3 is made up of 13 amino acids. Germline loops: CDR1 SGDLS, CDR2 YYNGEE. Between the trimmed V and J ends, which lost 0 bases and 9 bases, there was a span of 10 bases. CDR3 nucleotide sequence: TGTGCCAGCAGCGTAGATCCGTCGGGTGAGCAGTTCTTC. Its protein is CASSVDPSGEQFF.

V usage is TRBV11-2 and J usage is TRBJ1-1; a possible D gene is TRBD1 (5 bases). Trimming pared 5 bases from V and 2 bases from J, leaving 18 bases between. Germline assignment: CDR1 SGHAT and CDR2 FQNNGV. The CDR3 is 16 residues long. The chain's CDR3 is CASSRILPTANTEAFF. The CDR3 DNA reads as TGTGCCAGCAGCCGAATACTACCGACAGCTAACACTGAAGCTTTCTTT.

This clonotype was detected many times. The V call is TRBV5-1, the J call TRBJ1-4; D might be TRBD1 (6 bases). Trimming took off 4 bases at V and 0 bases at J, with 13 bases between the two ends. This CDR3 is 16 amino acids long. Germline values: CDR1 SGHRS, CDR2 YFSETQ. CDR3 sequence (DNA): TGCGCCAGCAGCAGTCAGGGGAGATCAACTAATGAAAAACTGTTTTTT. Amino acids: CASSSQGRSTNEKLFF.

This clonotype was counted ten times or more. The chain couples TRBV3-1 to TRBJ1-2, with a tentative D call TRBD1 (5 bases). Trimming removed 2 bases from V and 0 bases from J, with 7 bases in between. CDR3 length: 14 residues. Germline V gene lookup returns CDR1 LGHDT and CDR2 YNNKEL (reference sequence). The CDR3 loop is CASSQQGSNYGYTF. In DNA, the CDR3 is TGTGCCAGCAGCCAACAGGGATCTAACTATGGCTACACCTTC.

The chain links TRBV20-1 to TRBJ1-5; D is uncertain. The CDR3 length is 13 residues. Between the trimmed V and J ends, which lost 5 bases and 4 bases, there was a span of 12 bases. Germline values: CDR1 DFQATT, CDR2 SNEGSKA (reference sequence). In DNA, the CDR3 is TGCAGTGCTCCTATCGAGGGAAATCAGCCCCAGCATTTT. Amino acids: CSAPIEGNQPQHF.

This chain links TRBV15 with TRBJ2-2; D unresolved. Deletions cut 3 bases from V and 1 base from J, with 15 bases between. This CDR3 has 17 amino acids. In germline, CDR1 is LNHNV, CDR2 YYDKDF (reference sequence). The CDR3 loop is CATSSEVSAGNTGELFF. CDR3 sequence (DNA): TGTGCCACCAGCAGTGAAGTCTCGGCAGGGAACACCGGGGAGCTGTTTTTT. The full variable domain, in which reference TRBV15 and TRBJ2-2 provide the parts outside the CDR3, is DAMVIQNPRYQVTQFGKPVTLSCSQTLNHNVMYWYQQKSSQAPKLLFHYYDKDFNNEADTPDNFQSRRPNTSFCFLDIRSPGLGDTAMYLCATSSEVSAGNTGELFFGEGSRLTVL.

The table lists this clonotype with many counts. The V call is TRBV3-1, the J call TRBJ2-3, with D perhaps being TRBD1 or TRBD2 (5 bases each). This CDR3 region has 13 residues. CDR1 LGHDT and CDR2 YNNKEL come from the germline V gene (reference sequence). Trimming stripped 4 bases from V and 4 bases from J, with 9 bases between. The CDR3 DNA is TGTGCCAGCAGCCTCGGGACCTCAGATACGCAGTATTTT. Residues: CASSLGTSDTQYF.

Many counts were recorded for this clonotype. The gene calls are TRBV5-1 and TRBJ1-1; D ambiguous. The germline CDR1 and CDR2 sequences are SGHRS and YFSETQ. This CDR3 has 17 residues. The germline V and J ends were trimmed by 4 bases and 2 bases, with 21 bases remaining between them. CDR3 DNA: TGCGCCAGCAGCACATCAACGGCCTTACCGGATAACACTGAAGCTTTCTTT. Amino acids: CASSTSTALPDNTEAFF.

This sequence joins TRBV30 and TRBJ2-3; D not certain. Germline loops: CDR1 GTSNPN, CDR2 SVGIG (reference sequence). The CDR3 runs 11 residues. Trimming took 4 bases from V and 7 from J, leaving 9 bases between them. The CDR3: CAWNPGHTQYF. The CDR3 bases are TGTGCCTGGAACCCTGGGCATACGCAGTATTTT.